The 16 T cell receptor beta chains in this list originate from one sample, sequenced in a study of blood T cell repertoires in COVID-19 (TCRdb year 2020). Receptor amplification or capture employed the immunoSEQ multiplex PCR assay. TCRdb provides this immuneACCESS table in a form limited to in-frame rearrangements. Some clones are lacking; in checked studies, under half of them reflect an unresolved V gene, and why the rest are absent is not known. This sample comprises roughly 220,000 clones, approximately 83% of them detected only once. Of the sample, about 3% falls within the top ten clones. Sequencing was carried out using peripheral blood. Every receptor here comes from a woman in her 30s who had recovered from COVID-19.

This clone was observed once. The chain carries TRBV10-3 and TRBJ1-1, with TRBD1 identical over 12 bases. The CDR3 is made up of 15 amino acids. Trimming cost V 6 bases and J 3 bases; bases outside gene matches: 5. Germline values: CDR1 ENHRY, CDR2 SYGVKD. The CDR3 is CAISGTGGRDTEAFF. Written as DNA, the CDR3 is TGTGCCATCAGCGGGACAGGGGGCCGGGACACTGAAGCTTTCTTT.

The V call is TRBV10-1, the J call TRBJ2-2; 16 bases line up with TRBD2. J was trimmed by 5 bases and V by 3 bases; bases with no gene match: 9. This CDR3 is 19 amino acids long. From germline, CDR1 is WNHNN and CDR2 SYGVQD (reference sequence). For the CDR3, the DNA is TGCGCCAGCAGTGACCCGGGACTAGCGGGAGGGCCTTCGACCGGGGAGCTGTTTTTT. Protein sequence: CASSDPGLAGGPSTGELFF.

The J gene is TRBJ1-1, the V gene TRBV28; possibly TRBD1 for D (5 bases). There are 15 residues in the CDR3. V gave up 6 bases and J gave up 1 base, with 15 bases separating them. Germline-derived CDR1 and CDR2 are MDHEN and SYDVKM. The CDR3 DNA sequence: TGTGCCAGCAGGCTCAGGAGGGGAACGAACACTGAAGCTTTCTTT. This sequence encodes CASRLRRGTNTEAFF.

CDR3 residues: CASSPWTSGSYEQYF. Here the CDR3 DNA reads TGTGCCAGCAGCCCCTGGACTAGCGGGAGCTACGAGCAGTACTTC. The chain links TRBV7-9 to TRBJ2-7; 13 positions match TRBD2. V lost 5 bases, J lost 3 bases, and 4 bases stayed unmatched. Germline CDR1 SEHNR, CDR2 FQNEAQ (reference sequence). There are 15 residues in the CDR3.

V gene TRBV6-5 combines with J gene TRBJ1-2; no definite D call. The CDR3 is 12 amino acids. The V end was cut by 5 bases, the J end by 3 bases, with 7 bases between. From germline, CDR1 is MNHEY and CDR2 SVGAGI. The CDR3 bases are TGTGCCAGCAGTATCGGGTACTATGGCTACACCTTC. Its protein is CASSIGYYGYTF.

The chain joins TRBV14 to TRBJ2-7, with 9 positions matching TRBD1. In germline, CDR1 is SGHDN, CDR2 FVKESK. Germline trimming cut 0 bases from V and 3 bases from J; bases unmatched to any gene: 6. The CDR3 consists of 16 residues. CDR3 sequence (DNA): TGTGCCAGCAGCCAAGACCCCGGGACAGGGTACTACGAGCAGTACTTC. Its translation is CASSQDPGTGYYEQYF.

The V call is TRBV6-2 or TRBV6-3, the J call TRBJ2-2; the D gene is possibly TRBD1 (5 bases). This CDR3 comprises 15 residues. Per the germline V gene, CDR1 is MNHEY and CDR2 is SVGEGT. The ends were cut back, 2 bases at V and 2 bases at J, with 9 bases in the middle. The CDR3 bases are TGTGCCAGCAGTTACGACAGTCTAAACACCGGGGAGCTGTTTTTT. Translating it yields CASSYDSLNTGELFF.

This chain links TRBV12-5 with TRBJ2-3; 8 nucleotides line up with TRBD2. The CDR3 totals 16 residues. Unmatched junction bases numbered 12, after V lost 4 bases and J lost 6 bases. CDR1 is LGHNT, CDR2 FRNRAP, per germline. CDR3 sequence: CASGSLGGRPTDTQYF. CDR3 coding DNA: TGTGCTAGTGGTTCTCTTGGCGGGAGGCCCACCGATACGCAGTATTTT.

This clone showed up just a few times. CDR3 in DNA: TGTGCCAGCAGCTTACTGAGCGGGAGTTCTTACGAGCAGTACTTC. This gives the protein CASSLLSGSSYEQYF. The V gene is TRBV7-2, the J gene TRBJ2-7; 8 positions agree with TRBD2. Germline CDR1 reads SGHTA; CDR2 reads FQGNSA. J lost 4 bases, V lost 2 bases, and 7 bases had no gene match. The CDR3 has 15 residues.

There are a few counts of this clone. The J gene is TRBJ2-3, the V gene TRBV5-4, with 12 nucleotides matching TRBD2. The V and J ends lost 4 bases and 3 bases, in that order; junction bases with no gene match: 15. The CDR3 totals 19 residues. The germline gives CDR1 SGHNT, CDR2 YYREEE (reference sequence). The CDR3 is CASSAAASGRAHQTDTQYF. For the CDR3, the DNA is TGTGCCAGCAGCGCCGCGGCTAGCGGGAGGGCCCATCAGACAGATACGCAGTATTTT.

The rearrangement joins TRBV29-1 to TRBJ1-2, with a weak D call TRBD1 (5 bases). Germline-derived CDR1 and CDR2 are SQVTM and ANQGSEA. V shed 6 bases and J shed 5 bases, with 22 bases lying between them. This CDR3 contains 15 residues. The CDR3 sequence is CSVDLPGREGYGYTF. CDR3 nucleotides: TGCAGCGTCGACCTTCCAGGCAGGGAAGGGTATGGCTACACCTTC.

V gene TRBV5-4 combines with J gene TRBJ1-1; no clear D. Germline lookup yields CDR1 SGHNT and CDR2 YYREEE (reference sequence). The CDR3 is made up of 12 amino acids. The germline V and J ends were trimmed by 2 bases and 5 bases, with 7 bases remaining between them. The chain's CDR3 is CASSFLETEAFF. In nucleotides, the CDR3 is TGTGCCAGCAGCTTTTTAGAGACTGAAGCTTTCTTT.

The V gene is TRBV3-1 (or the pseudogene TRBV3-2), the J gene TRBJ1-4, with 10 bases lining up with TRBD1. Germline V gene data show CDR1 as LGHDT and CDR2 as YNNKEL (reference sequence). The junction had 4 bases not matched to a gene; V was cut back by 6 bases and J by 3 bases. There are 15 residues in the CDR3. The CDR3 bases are TGTGCCAGCAGTCGACAGGGGGCATCTAATGAAAAACTGTTTTTT. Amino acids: CASSRQGASNEKLFF.

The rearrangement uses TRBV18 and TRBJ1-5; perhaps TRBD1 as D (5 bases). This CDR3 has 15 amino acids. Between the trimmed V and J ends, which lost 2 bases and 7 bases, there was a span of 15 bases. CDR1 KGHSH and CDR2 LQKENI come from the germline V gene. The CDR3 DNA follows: TGTGCCAGCTCACCAACGGGGGGTCGCGGGCAGCCCCAGCATTTT. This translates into CASSPTGGRGQPQHF. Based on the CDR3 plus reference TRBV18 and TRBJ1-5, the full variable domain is NAGVMQNPRHLVRRRGQEARLRCSPMKGHSHVYWYRQLPEEGLKFMVYLQKENIIDESGMPKERFSAEFPKEGPSILRIQQVVRGDSAAYFCASSPTGGRGQPQHFGDGTRLSIL.

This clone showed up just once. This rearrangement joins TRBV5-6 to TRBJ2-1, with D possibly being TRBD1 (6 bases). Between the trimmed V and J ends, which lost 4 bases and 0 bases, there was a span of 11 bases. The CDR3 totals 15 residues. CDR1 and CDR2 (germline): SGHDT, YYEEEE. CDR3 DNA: TGTGCCAGCAGCCCTACAGGGATCTCCTACAATGAGCAGTTCTTC. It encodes CASSPTGISYNEQFF.

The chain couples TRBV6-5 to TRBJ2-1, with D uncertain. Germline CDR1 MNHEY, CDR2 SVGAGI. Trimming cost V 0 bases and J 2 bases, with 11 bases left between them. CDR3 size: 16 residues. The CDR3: CASSYSESSPYNEQFF. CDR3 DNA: TGTGCCAGCAGTTACTCAGAAAGCTCACCCTACAATGAGCAGTTCTTC.